The 26 T cell receptor beta chains below were found in one sample sequenced in a study of blood T cell repertoires in COVID-19. Data came from immunoSEQ multiplex PCR; TCRdb stores just in-frame clones and leaves some out. The data hold about 46,000 clones, with around 88% observed a single time. Sequences were obtained from peripheral blood. The receptors stem from an elderly woman with acute or convalescent COVID-19.

The chain carries TRBV15 and TRBJ2-3; 7 bases are shared with TRBD1. Germline assignment: CDR1 LNHNV and CDR2 YYDKDF (reference sequence). J lost 0 bases, V lost 3 bases, and 3 bases had no gene match. This CDR3 spans 15 amino acids. The CDR3: CATSSRDSSTDTQYF. The CDR3 nucleotides are TGTGCCACCAGCAGCCGGGACAGTAGCACAGATACGCAGTATTTT.

V and J are TRBV6-5 and TRBJ2-5; weak D call: TRBD1 (6 bases). Germline CDR1 reads MNHEY; CDR2 reads SVGAGI. The V end was cut by 5 bases, the J end by 1 base, with 11 bases between. The CDR3 length is 14 residues. CDR3 nucleotides: TGTGCCAGCAGTCTCCGGACAGTCCAAGAGACCCAGTACTTC. Translation: CASSLRTVQETQYF.

The genes are TRBV3-1 (or the pseudogene TRBV3-2) and TRBJ1-6; unclear D gene. CDR3 length: 14 residues. Trimming took 0 bases from V and 6 from J, leaving 6 bases between them. The germline V gene encodes CDR1 LGHDT and CDR2 YNNKEL (reference sequence). For the CDR3, the DNA is TGTGCCAGCAGCCAAGATAGTATTAATTCACCCCTCCACTTT. This sequence encodes CASSQDSINSPLHF.

This clone has only one observation. V is TRBV7-8 and J is TRBJ1-2, with D uncertain. The germline V gene encodes CDR1 SGHVS and CDR2 FQNEAQ. The V end lost 8 bases, the J end lost 6 bases, and 10 bases lay between the germline ends. The CDR3 length is 11 residues. The chain's CDR3 is CASGLLDGYTF. The DNA of the CDR3 is TGTGCCAGCGGGCTGTTGGATGGCTACACCTTC.

The V call is TRBV5-6, the J call TRBJ2-5; TRBD1 might be the D (5 bases). V was shortened by 1 base and J by 6 bases, with 13 bases between the two germline ends. Germline V gene data show CDR1 as SGHDT and CDR2 as YYEEEE. The CDR3 is made up of 14 amino acids. Here the CDR3 reads CASSLSAGKKTQYF. CDR3 DNA: TGTGCCAGCAGCTTGAGTGCAGGGAAAAAGACCCAGTACTTC.

The chain carries TRBV7-9 and TRBJ1-4; D perhaps matches TRBD1 (5 bases). V was shortened by 6 bases and J by 6 bases, with 17 bases between the two germline ends. This CDR3 contains 15 residues. CDR1 and CDR2 (germline): SEHNR, FQNEAQ (reference sequence). CDR3 bases: TGTGCCAGCAGGTCAACCGGGACTGGAGATGAAAAACTGTTTTTT. It encodes CASRSTGTGDEKLFF.

The chain carries TRBV20-1 and TRBJ2-7; TRBD1 agrees at 11 bases. V dropped 3 bases and J dropped 4; count of bases not matched to a gene: 11. The V gene's germline CDR1 is DFQATT and CDR2 SNEGSKA (reference sequence). This CDR3 has 16 residues. DNA of the CDR3: TGCAGTGCTAGTGGGGGAGGACAGGGGGCCGGGTACGAGCAGTACTTC. Translating it yields CSASGGGQGAGYEQYF.

This clone was found a few times. The chain couples TRBV2 to TRBJ1-2, with TRBD1 identical over 7 bases. Germline V gives CDR1 SNHLY, CDR2 FYNNEI. The V and J ends lost 8 bases and 4 bases, in that order; junction bases with no gene match: 13. This CDR3 spans 15 amino acids. The CDR3 is CASLDDRAKVYGYTF. The CDR3 DNA reads TGTGCCAGCCTTGACGACAGGGCCAAAGTCTATGGCTACACCTTC.

The chain combines TRBV7-6 with TRBJ1-5; 8 nucleotides match TRBD1. With 1 base clipped from V and 2 bases from J, the junction kept 7 bases outside the gene matches. CDR1 and CDR2 (germline): SGHVS, FNYEAQ. The CDR3 covers 17 residues. This chain's CDR3 is CASSLGAGGGGNQPQHF. As DNA, the CDR3 is TGTGCCAGCAGCTTAGGTGCAGGGGGCGGGGGCAATCAGCCCCAGCATTTT.

The table lists this clone with a few counts. The chain couples TRBV7-2 to TRBJ2-1, with TRBD2 identical over 9 bases. CDR1 SGHTA and CDR2 FQGNSA come from the germline V gene. J was trimmed by 0 bases and V by 0 bases; bases with no gene match: 12. The CDR3 extends over 20 amino acids. Here the CDR3 DNA reads TGTGCCAGCAGCTTAGCCGGGGGGGCAGTAGCGGGAGTCTCCTACAATGAGCAGTTCTTC. Translated: CASSLAGGAVAGVSYNEQFF.

V usage is TRBV19 and J usage is TRBJ1-1; TRBD1 agrees at 8 bases. Germline CDR1 and CDR2: LNHDA and SQIVND (reference sequence). V dropped 6 bases and J dropped 1; count of bases not matched to a gene: 13. The CDR3 has 17 amino acids. The CDR3 region is CASRTSHQGAQNTEAFF. Here the CDR3 DNA reads TGTGCCAGTAGGACCTCACATCAGGGGGCGCAGAACACTGAAGCTTTCTTT.

V and J are TRBV10-1 and TRBJ2-6; the D is unclear. V was cut by 4 bases and J by 2 bases, with 9 bases left in between. This CDR3 comprises 15 residues. CDR1 is WNHNN, CDR2 SYGVQD, per germline (reference sequence). The CDR3 bases are TGCGCCAGCAGTGGAGACACGGCTGGGGCCAACGTCCTGACTTTC. It translates to CASSGDTAGANVLTF.

This clone was seen a few times. The chain uses TRBV6-5 and TRBJ2-5; 11 bases fit TRBD2. The CDR3 runs 15 residues. J was trimmed by 5 bases and V by 7 bases; bases with no gene match: 9. Germline lookup yields CDR1 MNHEY and CDR2 SVGAGI. The CDR3 sequence is CASKALSGGAETQYF. The CDR3 DNA follows: TGTGCCAGCAAAGCACTTAGCGGGGGGGCGGAGACCCAGTACTTC.

The chain carries TRBV7-8 and TRBJ2-2; TRBD2 aligns across 7 bases. The length of the CDR3 is 14 residues. Trimming removed 2 bases from V and 6 bases from J; junction bases left unmatched: 3. Germline CDR1 reads SGHVS; CDR2 reads FQNEAQ. Here the CDR3 DNA reads TGTGCCAGCAGCTTAACTAGCGTCTCCGGGGAGCTGTTTTTT. As protein: CASSLTSVSGELFF. Drawing the rest from reference TRBV7-8 and TRBJ2-2, the complete variable domain is GAGVSQSPRYKVAKRGQDVALRCDPISGHVSLFWYQQALGQGPEFLTYFQNEAQLDKSGLPSDRFFAERPEGSVSTLKIQRTQQEDSAVYLCASSLTSVSGELFFGEGSRLTVL.

This chain uses TRBV11-3 with TRBJ1-6, with 7 bases lining up with TRBD1. Per germline, CDR1 SGHNT and CDR2 YENEEA. The CDR3 is made up of 14 amino acids. J lost 7 bases, V lost 1 base, and 1 base had no gene match. The CDR3 sequence is CASSLGRGNSPLHF. The CDR3 nucleotides read TGTGCCAGCAGCTTAGGCAGGGGGAATTCACCCCTCCACTTT.

The V call is TRBV7-9, the J call TRBJ1-2; D gene uncertain. The CDR3 contains 14 residues. Germline values: CDR1 SEHNR, CDR2 FQNEAQ (reference sequence). The V and J ends lost 3 bases and 6 bases respectively, with 14 bases between them. The CDR3 loop is CASSLNNPGDGYTF. Written as DNA, the CDR3 is TGTGCCAGCAGCTTGAACAATCCAGGTGATGGCTACACCTTC.

Worth noting for this clone: Other DNA variants within this sample encode the same CDR3. The chain couples TRBV5-4 to TRBJ2-2; 10 nucleotides align to TRBD1. Germline V gene sequence: CDR1 SGHNT, CDR2 YYREEE (reference sequence). J lost 6 bases, V lost 0 bases, and 5 bases had no gene match. There are 16 residues in the CDR3. The CDR3 nucleotides read TGTGCCAGCAGCTTGGGGACAGGGGGTTCCGCCGGGGAGCTGTTTTTT. It translates to CASSLGTGGSAGELFF. Looking up the rest from reference TRBV5-4 and TRBJ2-2 gives the full variable domain: ETGVTQSPTHLIKTRGQQVTLRCSSQSGHNTVSWYQQALGQGPQFIFQYYREEENGRGNFPPRFSGLQFPNYSSELNVNALELDDSALYLCASSLGTGGSAGELFFGEGSRLTVL.

V gene TRBV19 combines with J gene TRBJ1-2, with 8 bases identical to TRBD1. V gave up 7 bases and J gave up 8 bases; unmatched junction bases: 9. There are 13 residues in the CDR3. Germline CDR1 and CDR2: LNHDA and SQIVND (reference sequence). CDR3 in amino acids: CASTPDRERGYTF. CDR3 in DNA: TGTGCCAGTACCCCGGACAGGGAGAGGGGCTACACCTTC. Using reference TRBV19 and TRBJ1-2 for the parts outside the CDR3, the full variable domain is DGGITQSPKYLFRKEGQNVTLSCEQNLNHDAMYWYRQDPGQGLRLIYYSQIVNDFQKGDIAEGYSVSREKKESFPLTVTSAQKNPTAFYLCASTPDRERGYTFGSGTRLTVV.

The chain recombines TRBV3-1 (or the pseudogene TRBV3-2) with TRBJ1-4; D is unclear. In germline, CDR1 is LGHDT, CDR2 YNNKEL (reference sequence). V was clipped by 0 bases and J by 0 bases, with 11 bases between them. This CDR3 has 17 residues. This CDR3 reads CASSQDPNLATNEKLFF. The CDR3 region has the DNA TGTGCCAGCAGCCAAGACCCGAATTTAGCAACTAATGAAAAACTGTTTTTT.

The V call is TRBV20-1, the J call TRBJ1-3; D ambiguous. The germline CDR1 and CDR2 sequences are DFQATT and SNEGSKA (reference sequence). Between the trimmed V and J ends, which lost 3 bases and 0 bases, there was a span of 18 bases. CDR3 size: 17 residues. DNA of the CDR3: TGCAGTGCTAGTCCTGCGGCGGGGATATACTCTGGAAACACCATATATTTT. Protein product: CSASPAAGIYSGNTIYF.

In its sample, this clone was seen once. This rearrangement joins TRBV19 to TRBJ2-5; the D gene is possibly TRBD1 (5 bases). Trimming removed 7 bases from V and 4 bases from J, with 13 bases in between. Germline assignment: CDR1 LNHDA and CDR2 SQIVND (reference sequence). CDR3 length: 13 residues. CDR3 loop: CASTSQGVETQYF. CDR3 coding DNA: TGTGCCAGTACCTCCCAGGGTGTAGAGACCCAGTACTTC.

V is TRBV4-2 and J is TRBJ1-5, with TRBD1 matching over 8 bases. The CDR3 has 16 residues. V was pared by 5 bases and J by 6 bases, with 12 bases of the junction left unmatched. Germline CDR1 and CDR2: LGHNA and YNFKEQ. The CDR3 sequence is CASSYTGTGISQPQHF. The CDR3 region has the DNA TGTGCCAGCAGCTACACCGGGACAGGTATCTCTCAGCCCCAGCATTTT.

The chain is built from TRBV9 and TRBJ2-1, with D possibly being TRBD1 (5 bases). The CDR3 is 15 amino acids. CDR1 and CDR2 from the germline V gene are SGDLS and YYNGEE. Trimming shortened V by 0 bases and J by 6 bases, and 13 bases separated the two germline ends. In DNA form, the CDR3 reads TGTGCCAGCAGCGTAGGTTTCCGCAGGGCCAATGAGCAGTTCTTC. Translated, it gives CASSVGFRRANEQFF.

J is TRBJ1-1 and V is TRBV6-4; 9 positions match TRBD1. With V trimmed by 6 bases and J by 5 bases, 13 bases remained unmatched. Per the germline V gene, CDR1 is MRHNA and CDR2 is SNTAGT. The CDR3 covers 16 residues. DNA for the CDR3: TGTGCCAGCAGCCCCCAATCAGACAGGGGGTATACTGAAGCTTTCTTT. Translation gives CASSPQSDRGYTEAFF.

This clone was detected a few times. The chain couples TRBV3-1 (or the pseudogene TRBV3-2) to TRBJ2-7; 9 bases fit TRBD2. Trimming at V came to 4 bases and at J to 2 bases, leaving 3 bases not matched to a gene. Germline V gives CDR1 LGHDT, CDR2 YNNKEL (reference sequence). The length of the CDR3 is 14 residues. CDR3 in DNA: TGTGCCAGCAGCCGGGGCGGGGGGGCCTACGAGCAGTACTTC. This gives the protein CASSRGGGAYEQYF.

This chain uses TRBV19 with TRBJ2-5, with D tentatively TRBD2 (6 bases). CDR1 and CDR2 (germline): LNHDA, SQIVND (reference sequence). This CDR3 spans 13 amino acids. Deletions cut 6 bases from V and 2 bases from J, with 10 bases between. CDR3 DNA: TGTGCCAGTAGGCGGGACGCTCAAGAGACCCAGTACTTC. This encodes CASRRDAQETQYF.